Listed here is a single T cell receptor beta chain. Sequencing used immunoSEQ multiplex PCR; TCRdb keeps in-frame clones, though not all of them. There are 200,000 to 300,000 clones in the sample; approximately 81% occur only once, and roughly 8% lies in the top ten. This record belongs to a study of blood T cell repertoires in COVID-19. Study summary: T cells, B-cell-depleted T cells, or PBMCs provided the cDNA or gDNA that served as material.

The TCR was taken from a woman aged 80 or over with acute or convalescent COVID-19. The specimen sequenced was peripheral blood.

The CDR3 DNA is TGTGCCACCAGCGAGACAGAAGAGACCCAGTACTTC. It codes for CATSETEETQYF. The rearrangement uses TRBV24-1 and TRBJ2-5, with a possible D match to TRBD1 (5 bases). Trimming removed 7 bases from V and 3 bases from J, with 8 bases in between. The CDR3 totals 12 residues. From germline, CDR1 is KGHDR and CDR2 SFDVKD.